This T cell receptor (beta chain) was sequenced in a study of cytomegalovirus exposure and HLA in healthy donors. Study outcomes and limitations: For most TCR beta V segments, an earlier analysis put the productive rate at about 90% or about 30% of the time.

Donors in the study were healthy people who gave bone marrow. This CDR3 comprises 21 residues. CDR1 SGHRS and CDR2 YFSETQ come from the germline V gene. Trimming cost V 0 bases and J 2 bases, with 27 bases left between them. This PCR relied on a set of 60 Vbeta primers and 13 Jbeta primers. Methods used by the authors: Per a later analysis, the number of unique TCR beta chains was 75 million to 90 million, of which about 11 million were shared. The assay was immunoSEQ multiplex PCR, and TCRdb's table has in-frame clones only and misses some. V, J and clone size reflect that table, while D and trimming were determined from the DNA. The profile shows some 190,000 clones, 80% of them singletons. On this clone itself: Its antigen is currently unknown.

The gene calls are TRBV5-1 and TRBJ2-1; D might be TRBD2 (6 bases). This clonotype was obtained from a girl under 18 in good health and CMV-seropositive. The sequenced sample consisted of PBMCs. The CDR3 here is CASSLDLGKWNGSNPYNEQFF. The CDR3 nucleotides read TGCGCCAGCAGCTTGGACCTCGGAAAGTGGAACGGGAGTAACCCCTACAATGAGCAGTTCTTC.